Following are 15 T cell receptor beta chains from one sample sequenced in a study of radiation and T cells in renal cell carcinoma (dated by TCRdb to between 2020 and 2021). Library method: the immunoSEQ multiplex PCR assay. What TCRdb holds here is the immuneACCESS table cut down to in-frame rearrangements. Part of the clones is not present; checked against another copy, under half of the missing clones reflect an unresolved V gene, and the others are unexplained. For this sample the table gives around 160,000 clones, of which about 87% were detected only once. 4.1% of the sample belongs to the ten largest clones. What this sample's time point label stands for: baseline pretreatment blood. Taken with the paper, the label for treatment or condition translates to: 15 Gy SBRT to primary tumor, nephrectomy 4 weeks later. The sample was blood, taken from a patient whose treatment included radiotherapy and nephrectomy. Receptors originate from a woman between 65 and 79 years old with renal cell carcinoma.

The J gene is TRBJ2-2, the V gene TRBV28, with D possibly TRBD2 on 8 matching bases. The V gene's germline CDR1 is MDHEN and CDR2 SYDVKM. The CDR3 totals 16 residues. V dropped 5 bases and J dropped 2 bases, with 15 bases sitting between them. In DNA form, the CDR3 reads TGTGCCAGCAGTCGGGGGGGACAGACAAACACCGGGGAGCTGTTTTTT. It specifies CASSRGGQTNTGELFF.

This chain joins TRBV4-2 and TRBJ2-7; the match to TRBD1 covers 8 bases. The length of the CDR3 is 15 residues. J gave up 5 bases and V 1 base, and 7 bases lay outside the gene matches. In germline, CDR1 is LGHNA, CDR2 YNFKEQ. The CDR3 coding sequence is TGTGCCAGCAGCCAAGTAACAGGGGGTCGGAACGAGCAGTACTTC. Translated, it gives CASSQVTGGRNEQYF.

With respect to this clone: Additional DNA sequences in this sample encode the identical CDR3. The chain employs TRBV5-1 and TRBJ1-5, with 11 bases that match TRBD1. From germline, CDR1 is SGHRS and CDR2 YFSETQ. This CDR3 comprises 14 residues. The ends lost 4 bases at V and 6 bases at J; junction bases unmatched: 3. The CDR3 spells CASSLGQGGQPQHF. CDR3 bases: TGCGCCAGCAGCCTGGGACAGGGGGGTCAGCCCCAGCATTTT.

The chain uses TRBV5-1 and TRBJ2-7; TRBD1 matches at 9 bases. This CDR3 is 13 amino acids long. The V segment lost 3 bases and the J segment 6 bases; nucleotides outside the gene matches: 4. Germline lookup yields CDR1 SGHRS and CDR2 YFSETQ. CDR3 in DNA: TGCGCCAGCAGCTCGGGGACAGGGCCCGAGCAGTACTTC. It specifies CASSSGTGPEQYF.

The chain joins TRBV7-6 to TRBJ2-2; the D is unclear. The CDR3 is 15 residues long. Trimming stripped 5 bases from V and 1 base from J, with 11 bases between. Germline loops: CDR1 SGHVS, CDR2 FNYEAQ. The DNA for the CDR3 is TGTGCCAGCAGCCGGAGAGGTGGGAACACCGGGGAGCTGTTTTTT. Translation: CASSRRGGNTGELFF.

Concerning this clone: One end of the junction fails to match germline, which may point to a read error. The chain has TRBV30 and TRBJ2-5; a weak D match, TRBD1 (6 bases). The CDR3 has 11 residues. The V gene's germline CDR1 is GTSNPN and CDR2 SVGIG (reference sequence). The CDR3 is CAWSAGTQQHF. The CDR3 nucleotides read TGTGCCTGGAGTGCCGGGACACAGCAACACTTC.

The CDR3 is CASSTPTGTPNQPQHF. CDR3 bases: TGTGCCAGTAGTACCCCGACAGGGACCCCCAATCAGCCCCAGCATTTT. The V and J genes are TRBV19 and TRBJ1-5, with 7 bases fitting TRBD1. Looked up from germline, CDR1 is LNHDA and CDR2 is SQIVND (reference sequence). This CDR3 has 16 residues. After removal of 4 bases from V and 3 bases from J, the junction contained 9 bases not matched to a gene.

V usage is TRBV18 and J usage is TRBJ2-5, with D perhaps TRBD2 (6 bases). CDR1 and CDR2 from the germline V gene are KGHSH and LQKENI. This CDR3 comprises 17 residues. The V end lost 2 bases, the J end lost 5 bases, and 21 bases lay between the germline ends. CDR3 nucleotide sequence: TGTGCCAGCTCACCAATCCTCGCGGGGTCCTCGGGGGAGACCCAGTACTTC. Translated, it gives CASSPILAGSSGETQYF.

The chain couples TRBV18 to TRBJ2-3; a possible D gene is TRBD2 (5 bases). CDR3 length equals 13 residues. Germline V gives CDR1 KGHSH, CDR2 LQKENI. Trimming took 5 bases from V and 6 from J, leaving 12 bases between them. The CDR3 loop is CASSSSLADTQYF. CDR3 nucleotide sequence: TGTGCCAGCTCATCCTCTCTAGCCGATACGCAGTATTTT.

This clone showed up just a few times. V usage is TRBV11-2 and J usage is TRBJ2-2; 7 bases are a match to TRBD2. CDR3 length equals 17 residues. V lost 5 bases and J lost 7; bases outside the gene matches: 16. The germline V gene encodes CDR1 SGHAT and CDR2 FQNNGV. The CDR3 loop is CASSQSGSAGFGGELFF. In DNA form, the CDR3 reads TGTGCCAGCAGCCAGTCTGGGTCAGCGGGGTTTGGCGGGGAGCTGTTTTTT. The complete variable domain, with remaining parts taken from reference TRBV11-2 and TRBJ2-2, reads EAGVAQSPRYKIIEKRQSVAFWCNPISGHATLYWYQQILGQGPKLLIQFQNNGVVDDSQLPKDRFSAERLKGVDSTLKIQPAKLEDSAVYLCASSQSGSAGFGGELFFGEGSRLTVL.

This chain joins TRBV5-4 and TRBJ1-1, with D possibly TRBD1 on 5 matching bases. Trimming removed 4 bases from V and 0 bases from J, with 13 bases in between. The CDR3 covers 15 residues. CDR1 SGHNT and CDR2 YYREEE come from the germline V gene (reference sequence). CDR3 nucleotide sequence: TGTGCCAGCAGCCCGAGGGGAGCGATGAACACTGAAGCTTTCTTT. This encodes CASSPRGAMNTEAFF.

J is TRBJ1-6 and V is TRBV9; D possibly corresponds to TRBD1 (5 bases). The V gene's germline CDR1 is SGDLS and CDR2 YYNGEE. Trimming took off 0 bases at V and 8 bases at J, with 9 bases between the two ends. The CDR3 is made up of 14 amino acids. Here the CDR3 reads CASSVAATDSPLHF. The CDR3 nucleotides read TGTGCCAGCAGCGTAGCTGCGACAGATTCACCCCTCCACTTT.

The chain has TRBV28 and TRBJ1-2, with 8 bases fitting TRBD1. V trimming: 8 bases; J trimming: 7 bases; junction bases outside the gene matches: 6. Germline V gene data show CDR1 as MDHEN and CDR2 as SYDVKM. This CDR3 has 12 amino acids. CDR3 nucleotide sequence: TGTGCCAGCTACCAGGGGGCGGTTGGCTACACCTTC. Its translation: CASYQGAVGYTF.

The CDR3 DNA sequence: TGTGCCAGCAGGGGACTAGCGGGGAGCGAGACCCAGTACTTC. As protein: CASRGLAGSETQYF. The chain joins TRBV2 to TRBJ2-5; 13 bases are a match to TRBD2. V lost 6 bases, J lost 5 bases, and 3 bases stayed unmatched. Germline lookup yields CDR1 SNHLY and CDR2 FYNNEI. There are 14 residues in the CDR3.

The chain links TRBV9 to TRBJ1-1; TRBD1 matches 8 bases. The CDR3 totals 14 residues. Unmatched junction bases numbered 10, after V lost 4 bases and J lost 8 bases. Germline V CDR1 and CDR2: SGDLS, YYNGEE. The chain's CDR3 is CASSPWDRFVEAFF. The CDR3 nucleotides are TGTGCCAGCAGCCCTTGGGACAGGTTCGTGGAAGCTTTCTTT.